This T cell receptor (beta chain) was documented in a study of blood T cell repertoires in COVID-19. Overall study: Sample material is recorded as cDNA or gDNA derived from T cells, B-cell-depleted T cells, or PBMCs.

Data came from immunoSEQ multiplex PCR; TCRdb stores just in-frame clones and leaves some out. This sample has tens of thousands of clones; around 88% occur once, and the top ten carry about 7.2%. What was sequenced was peripheral blood. This TCR came from a man between 60 and 70 years old with acute or convalescent COVID-19.

In DNA form, the CDR3 reads TGTGCCAGCTCCGCAGGGCCCCTATCGATCGATAATTCACCCCTCCACTTT. Protein: CASSAGPLSIDNSPLHF. The chain carries TRBV6-4 and TRBJ1-6; perhaps TRBD1 as D (5 bases). Germline CDR1 is MRHNA and CDR2 is SNTAGT. This CDR3 region has 17 residues. V was cut by 8 bases and J by 5 bases, with 22 bases left in between.